These 19 T cell receptor beta chains came from one sample sequenced in a study of shared clonotypes between healthy human individuals. Generated by immunoSEQ multiplex PCR, the TCRdb table keeps only in-frame clones and is missing some. The table shows 400,000 to 500,000 clones, with around three quarters occurring only once. Sequenced sample: PBMCs. The receptors were sampled from a woman between 40 and 55 years old in good health. Some clones in this sample may be carry-over from other donors' samples.

This rearrangement joins TRBV7-9 to TRBJ2-2; D unclear. Germline lookup yields CDR1 SEHNR and CDR2 FQNEAQ (reference sequence). This CDR3 contains 14 residues. The V and J ends lost 4 bases and 5 bases respectively, with 11 bases between them. CDR3 bases: TGTGCCAGCAGCTCGGACGGATATACCGGGGAGCTGTTTTTT. Protein product: CASSSDGYTGELFF.

The chain carries TRBV4-1 and TRBJ2-4; 12 bases align to TRBD2. Germline V gene lookup returns CDR1 MGHRA and CDR2 YSYEKL. The CDR3 loop spans 20 amino acids. Trimming took 2 bases from V and 1 from J; bases not matched to a gene: 12. The CDR3 DNA sequence: TGCGCCAGCAGCCAAAGATGGCCCCTTGGACTAGCGGGGGCCAAAAACATTCAGTACTTC. Translating gives CASSQRWPLGLAGAKNIQYF.

The chain carries TRBV30 and TRBJ1-2; D remains ambiguous. Per germline, CDR1 GTSNPN and CDR2 SVGIG (reference sequence). The CDR3 consists of 13 residues. V was cut by 2 bases and J by 8 bases, with 15 bases left in between. CDR3 loop: CAWSPGTPGGYTF. The CDR3 region has the DNA TGTGCCTGGAGTCCAGGTACCCCCGGCGGCTACACCTTC.

The chain joins TRBV10-3 to TRBJ1-4, with D possibly being TRBD1 (6 bases). The CDR3 loop spans 13 amino acids. Between the trimmed V and J ends, which lost 6 bases and 4 bases, there was a span of 9 bases. Per the germline V gene, CDR1 is ENHRY and CDR2 is SYGVKD. This CDR3 reads CAIRRGSNEKLFF. In DNA, the CDR3 is TGTGCCATCAGGAGGGGGAGTAATGAAAAACTGTTTTTT.

As to this clone: It differs at one base from a far larger clone, so likely a read error. The J gene is TRBJ2-1, the V gene TRBV6-1; 8 bases are shared with TRBD1. CDR1 is MNHNS and CDR2 is SASEGT in the germline V gene. J lost 4 bases, V lost 3 bases, and 5 bases had no gene match. The CDR3 covers 15 residues. The CDR3 coding sequence is TGTGCCAGCAGTGACGAGACAGGGGAATACAATGAGCAGTTCTTC. It translates to CASSDETGEYNEQFF.

The genes are TRBV7-9 and TRBJ2-7, with a possible D match to TRBD2 (6 bases). The CDR3 sequence is 15 residues long. The ends were cut back, 5 bases at V and 4 bases at J, with 18 bases in the middle. Germline values: CDR1 SEHNR, CDR2 FQNEAQ (reference sequence). CDR3: CASSPVGDGRYEQYF. Written as DNA, the CDR3 is TGTGCCAGCAGCCCCGTCGGGGATGGGAGGTACGAGCAGTACTTC.

The chain recombines TRBV18 with TRBJ1-2; no clear D gene. The CDR3 has 15 amino acids. From germline, CDR1 is KGHSH and CDR2 LQKENI. V was clipped by 1 base and J by 4 bases, with 13 bases between them. The CDR3 DNA follows: TGTGCCAGCTCACCACGGACGGCAGCCGCCTATGGCTACACCTTC. Translated, it gives CASSPRTAAAYGYTF.

This chain links TRBV29-1 with TRBJ2-5, with no clear D. This CDR3 contains 13 residues. The ends were cut back, 5 bases at V and 0 bases at J, with 10 bases in the middle. Germline lookup yields CDR1 SQVTM and CDR2 ANQGSEA. CDR3 sequence: CSVLYENQETQYF. CDR3 nucleotides: TGCAGCGTTCTATACGAGAACCAAGAGACCCAGTACTTC.

The J gene is TRBJ2-1, the V gene TRBV5-4; unclear D gene. Trimming left V 0 bases short and J 6 bases short, with 7 bases between. The CDR3 spans 13 residues. The germline gives CDR1 SGHNT, CDR2 YYREEE (reference sequence). The CDR3 DNA sequence: TGTGCCAGCAGCTTGGTTGCCGGCAATGAGCAGTTCTTC. It codes for CASSLVAGNEQFF.

This chain joins TRBV29-1 and TRBJ1-2; unclear D gene. The CDR3 runs to 13 residues. Trimming removed 5 bases at V and 8 bases at J, with 18 bases between. The germline V gene has CDR1 SQVTM and CDR2 ANQGSEA. As DNA, the CDR3 is TGCAGCGTTCTGTCTTTCTATATGGGGGGCTACACCTTC. Amino acids: CSVLSFYMGGYTF.

Only one count was recorded for this clone. J is TRBJ2-7 and V is TRBV5-1; 8 positions match TRBD2. Germline V lookup: CDR1 SGHRS, CDR2 YFSETQ. The CDR3 sequence is 15 residues long. The trim removed 4 bases at V and 2 bases at J, leaving 8 bases unmatched. CDR3 nucleotides: TGCGCCAGCAGCCCCCGGGGGGGGGCAACCTACGAGCAGTACTTC. Its translation is CASSPRGGATYEQYF. Looking up the rest from reference TRBV5-1 and TRBJ2-7 gives the full variable domain: KAGVTQTPRYLIKTRGQQVTLSCSPISGHRSVSWYQQTPGQGLQFLFEYFSETQRNKGNFPGRFSGRQFSNSRSEMNVSTLELGDSALYLCASSPRGGATYEQYFGPGTRLTVT.

The gene calls are TRBV7-2 and TRBJ2-2; D is possibly TRBD1 (5 bases). Trimming removed 2 bases at V and 1 base at J, with 8 bases between. This CDR3 region has 15 residues. Germline lookup yields CDR1 SGHTA and CDR2 FQGNSA. CDR3 DNA sequence: TGTGCCAGCAGCTTAACTCAGGGGAACACCGGGGAGCTGTTTTTT. It translates to CASSLTQGNTGELFF.

About this clone: This sample includes further DNA sequences coding for the same CDR3. This rearrangement joins TRBV30 to TRBJ2-6; D is undetermined. V was clipped by 0 bases and J by 0 bases, with 3 bases between them. In germline, CDR1 is GTSNPN, CDR2 SVGIG (reference sequence). This CDR3 comprises 14 residues. As DNA, the CDR3 is TGTGCCTGGAGTGTTGGCTCTGGGGCCAACGTCCTGACTTTC. Its translation is CAWSVGSGANVLTF. The entire variable domain, with the rest obtained from reference TRBV30 and TRBJ2-6, is as follows: SQTIHQWPATLVQPVGSPLSLECTVEGTSNPNLYWYRQAAGRGLQLLFYSVGIGQISSEVPQNLSASRPQDRQFILSSKKLLLSDSGFYLCAWSVGSGANVLTFGAGSRLTVL.

The chain links TRBV11-2 to TRBJ2-7; D possibly corresponds to TRBD2 (7 bases). Germline loops: CDR1 SGHAT, CDR2 FQNNGV. Trimming took 5 bases from V and 2 from J, leaving 16 bases between them. CDR3 size: 15 residues. CDR3 nucleotide sequence: TGTGCCAGCAGCGGAGGCCGGGGGGCGACCTACGAGCAGTACTTC. It codes for CASSGGRGATYEQYF. The full variable domain, rest sourced from reference TRBV11-2 and TRBJ2-7, is EAGVAQSPRYKIIEKRQSVAFWCNPISGHATLYWYQQILGQGPKLLIQFQNNGVVDDSQLPKDRFSAERLKGVDSTLKIQPAKLEDSAVYLCASSGGRGATYEQYFGPGTRLTVT.

The CDR3 coding sequence is TGTGCCAGCAGTTCACAGGTCAATCAGCCCCAGCATTTT. This gives the protein CASSSQVNQPQHF. The chain uses TRBV28 and TRBJ1-5, with D tentatively TRBD1 (5 bases). Germline values: CDR1 MDHEN, CDR2 SYDVKM. There are 13 residues in the CDR3. Trimming removed 4 bases at V and 3 bases at J, with 7 bases between.

J is TRBJ2-6 and V is TRBV30; the D gene is possibly TRBD2 (5 bases). V was shortened by 5 bases and J by 2 bases, with 19 bases between the two germline ends. Per germline, CDR1 GTSNPN and CDR2 SVGIG (reference sequence). The CDR3 has 17 residues. CDR3 sequence: CAWGEWASFAGANVLTF. CDR3 bases: TGTGCCTGGGGGGAGTGGGCTAGCTTTGCTGGGGCCAACGTCCTGACTTTC. Using reference TRBV30 and TRBJ2-6 for the parts outside the CDR3, the full variable domain is SQTIHQWPATLVQPVGSPLSLECTVEGTSNPNLYWYRQAAGRGLQLLFYSVGIGQISSEVPQNLSASRPQDRQFILSSKKLLLSDSGFYLCAWGEWASFAGANVLTFGAGSRLTVL.

Concerning this clone itself: Within the sample, other DNA sequences also encode this same CDR3. This chain links TRBV9 with TRBJ2-7; 8 bases align to TRBD2. CDR3 length equals 14 residues. CDR1 is SGDLS, CDR2 YYNGEE, per germline. J lost 0 bases, V lost 1 base, and 0 bases had no gene match. CDR3 protein: CASSVTSGSYEQYF. CDR3 in DNA: TGTGCCAGCAGCGTAACTAGCGGCTCCTACGAGCAGTACTTC.

J is TRBJ2-2 and V is TRBV29-1; 15 nucleotides align to TRBD2. The CDR3 has 17 amino acids. V lost 1 base to trimming and J lost 4 bases; unmatched junction nucleotides: 4. Germline V gene sequence: CDR1 SQVTM, CDR2 ANQGSEA. CDR3 in amino acids: CSVEGGLAGGTTGELFF. As DNA, the CDR3 is TGCAGCGTTGAAGGAGGACTAGCGGGAGGGACCACCGGGGAGCTGTTTTTT.

The gene calls are TRBV7-9 and TRBJ2-1; the D is unclear. Germline loops: CDR1 SEHNR, CDR2 FQNEAQ (reference sequence). V was trimmed by 2 bases and J by 0 bases, leaving 11 bases between them. The CDR3 has 16 residues. The CDR3 nucleotides are TGTGCCAGCAGCTTATTACACGGAAGCTCCTACAATGAGCAGTTCTTC. Protein: CASSLLHGSSYNEQFF.